Shown below are 7 T cell receptor beta chains from a single sample sequenced in a study of T cells after yellow fever vaccination. TCRdb analysed the 5' RACE reads with MiXCR anew, one entry per CDR3 protein. The sample holds some 100,000 distinct CDR3 sequences, about 7.2% seen once. Specimen: CD4+ T cells sorted from PBMCs, collected around 45 days after the first yellow fever vaccination. The receptors were gathered from a young man who received the YFV17D yellow fever vaccine.

This clonotype was counted many times. V usage is TRBV10-2 and J usage is TRBJ2-3; 8 positions match TRBD1. This CDR3 has 14 amino acids. The ends lost 7 bases at V and 1 base at J; junction bases unmatched: 4. Germline V gives CDR1 WSHSY, CDR2 SAAADI. The DNA of the CDR3 is TGCGCCAGCACGGCGACAGGGGGCACAGATACGCAGTATTTT. Amino acid sequence: CASTATGGTDTQYF.

As for this clonotype: Given a much more abundant clone one base away, this may be a read error. The rearrangement links TRBV7-2 to TRBJ2-7; TRBD1 agrees at 8 bases. Germline CDR1 is SGHTA and CDR2 is FQGNSA. J lost 3 bases, V lost 5 bases, and 9 bases had no gene match. The CDR3 is made up of 15 amino acids. The CDR3 sequence: CASSPKGGQGYEQYF. The CDR3 DNA reads TGTGCCAGCAGCCCGAAGGGTGGACAGGGCTACGAGCAGTACTTC.

This clonotype was observed many times. V is TRBV6-2 or TRBV6-3 and J is TRBJ2-7, with 9 bases aligning to TRBD1. The germline V gene has CDR1 MNHEY and CDR2 SVGEGT. Germline trimming cut 6 bases from V and 3 bases from J; bases unmatched to any gene: 9. The CDR3 loop spans 15 amino acids. The CDR3 reads CASRYTGTGSYEQYF. For the CDR3, the DNA is TGTGCCAGCAGATATACCGGGACAGGGAGCTACGAGCAGTACTTC.

This clonotype was counted at least ten times. The chain joins TRBV6-1 to TRBJ2-7; D might be TRBD1 or TRBD2, each matching 5 bases. Trimming took off 4 bases at V and 0 bases at J, with 10 bases between the two ends. Germline lookup yields CDR1 MNHNS and CDR2 SASEGT. The CDR3 length is 14 residues. CDR3 loop: CASSARDGSYEQYF. Here the CDR3 DNA reads TGTGCCAGCAGTGCCCGGGACGGCTCCTACGAGCAGTACTTC.

This clonotype appeared many times. The chain recombines TRBV7-2 with TRBJ1-2, with a tentative D call TRBD1 (6 bases). The CDR3 is 16 residues long. Trimming stripped 5 bases from V and 6 bases from J, with 22 bases between. Germline CDR1 SGHTA, CDR2 FQGNSA. DNA for the CDR3: TGTGCCAGCAGCCTAGGGCGGCGGGGGCCGAGGCATGGCTACACCTTC. Its translation is CASSLGRRGPRHGYTF.

At least ten counts were recorded for this clonotype. The genes are TRBV2 and TRBJ1-1; possibly TRBD1 for D (5 bases). CDR1 is SNHLY and CDR2 is FYNNEI in the germline V gene. Trimming removed 9 bases from V and 3 bases from J, with 17 bases in between. This CDR3 has 14 residues. The CDR3 sequence is CASRGRGSYTEAFF. CDR3 sequence (DNA): TGTGCCAGTCGCGGGAGGGGCTCTTACACTGAAGCTTTCTTT.

This rearrangement joins TRBV7-8 to TRBJ2-2; D gene uncertain. Germline V gives CDR1 SGHVS, CDR2 FQNEAQ. CDR3 size: 14 residues. Trimming cost V 5 bases and J 6 bases, with 13 bases left between them. CDR3 DNA sequence: TGTGCCAGCAGCCTTGGGATCTTCTCCGGGGAGCTGTTTTTT. Its translation is CASSLGIFSGELFF.